This record covers a single TCR beta chain. Its antigen is not known. The source of the sample is a study of cytomegalovirus exposure and HLA in healthy donors. Study-level results: Altogether, 160 or so TCR beta chains were recorded as cytomegalovirus-associated.

PCR amplification relied on 60 Vbeta primers (plus 13 Jbeta primers). Data came from immunoSEQ multiplex PCR; TCRdb stores just in-frame clones and leaves some out. The profile covers some 130,000 clones, with around 77% appearing a single time and around 1.2% taken by the ten largest. The CDR3 runs to 17 residues. Germline V gene data show CDR1 as SGHNT and CDR2 as YYREEE (reference sequence). The J segment lost 1 base and the V segment lost 4 bases, leaving 3 bases of the junction unmatched. V gene TRBV5-4 combines with J gene TRBJ2-2; 14 positions match TRBD2. Specimen: PBMCs. The TCR originated in a man aged 45-65 years in good health and CMV-seronegative. The CDR3 DNA sequence: TGTGCCAGCAGCCCGGGGACTAGCGGGAGGAACACCGGGGAGCTGTTTTTT. Its translation: CASSPGTSGRNTGELFF.